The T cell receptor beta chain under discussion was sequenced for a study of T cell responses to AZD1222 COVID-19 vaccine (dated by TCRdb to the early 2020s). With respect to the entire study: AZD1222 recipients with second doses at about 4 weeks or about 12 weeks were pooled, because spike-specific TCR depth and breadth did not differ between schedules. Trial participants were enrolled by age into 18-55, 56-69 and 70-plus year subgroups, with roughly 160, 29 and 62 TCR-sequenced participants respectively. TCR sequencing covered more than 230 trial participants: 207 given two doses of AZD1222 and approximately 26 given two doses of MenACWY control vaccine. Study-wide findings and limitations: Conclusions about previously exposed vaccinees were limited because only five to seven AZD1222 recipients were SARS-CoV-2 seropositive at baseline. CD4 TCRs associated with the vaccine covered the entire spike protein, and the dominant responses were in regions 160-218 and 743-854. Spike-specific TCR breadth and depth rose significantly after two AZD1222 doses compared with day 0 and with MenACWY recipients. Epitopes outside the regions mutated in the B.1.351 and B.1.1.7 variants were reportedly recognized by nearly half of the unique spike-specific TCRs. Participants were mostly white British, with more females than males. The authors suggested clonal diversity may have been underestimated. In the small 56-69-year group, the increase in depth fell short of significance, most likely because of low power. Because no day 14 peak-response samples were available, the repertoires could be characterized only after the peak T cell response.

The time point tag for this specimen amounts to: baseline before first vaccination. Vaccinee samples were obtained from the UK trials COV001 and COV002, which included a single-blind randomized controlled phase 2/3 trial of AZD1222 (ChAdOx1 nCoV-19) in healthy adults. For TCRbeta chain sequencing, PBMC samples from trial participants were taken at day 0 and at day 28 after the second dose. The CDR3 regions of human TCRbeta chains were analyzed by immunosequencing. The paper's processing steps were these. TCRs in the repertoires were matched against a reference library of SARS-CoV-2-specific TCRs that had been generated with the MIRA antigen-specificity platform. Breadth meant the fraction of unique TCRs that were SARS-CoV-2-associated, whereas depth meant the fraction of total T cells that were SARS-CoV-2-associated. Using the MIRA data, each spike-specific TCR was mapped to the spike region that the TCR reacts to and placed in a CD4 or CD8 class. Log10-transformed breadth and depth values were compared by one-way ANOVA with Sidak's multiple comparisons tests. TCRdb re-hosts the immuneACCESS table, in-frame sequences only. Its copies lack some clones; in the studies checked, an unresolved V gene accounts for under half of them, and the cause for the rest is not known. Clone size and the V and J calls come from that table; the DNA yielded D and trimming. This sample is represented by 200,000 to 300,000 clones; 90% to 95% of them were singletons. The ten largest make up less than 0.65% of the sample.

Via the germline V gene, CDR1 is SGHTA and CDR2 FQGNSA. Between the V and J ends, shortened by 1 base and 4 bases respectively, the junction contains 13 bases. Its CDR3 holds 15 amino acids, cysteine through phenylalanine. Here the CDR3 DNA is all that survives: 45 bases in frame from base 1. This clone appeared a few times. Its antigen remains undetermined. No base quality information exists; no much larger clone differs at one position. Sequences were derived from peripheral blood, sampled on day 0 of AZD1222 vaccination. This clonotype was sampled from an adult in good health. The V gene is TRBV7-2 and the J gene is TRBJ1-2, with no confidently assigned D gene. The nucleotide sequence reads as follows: TGTGCCAGCAGCTTAGGACGCACAAGCAGCTATGGCTACACCTTC. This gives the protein CASSLGRTSSYGYTF.